This record concerns one T cell receptor (beta chain) sequence. What it binds is not known. This entry is derived from a study of a mutant IDH1 vaccine in newly diagnosed glioma. About the study: Patients were started on vaccination 4-6 weeks after radiotherapy alone, or with temozolomide cycles.

The time point: week 47, end of study. What each vaccine dose contained was 300 ug of mutant IDH1 20-mer peptide, accompanied by topical imiquimod. The donors' diagnosis was new WHO grade 3 or 4 astrocytoma that was IDH1-mutant and ATRX-lost. Between the trimmed V and J ends, which lost 3 bases and 0 bases, there was a span of 14 bases. Germline V gene lookup returns CDR1 SGHTA and CDR2 FQGNSA. The CDR3 covers 16 residues. Measured with immunoSEQ multiplex PCR; TCRdb has only the in-frame clones, and not every one. The sample has about 94,000 clones, about nine tenths seen once. The source of this sequence is a woman in her forties or fifties with glioma. The genes are TRBV7-2 and TRBJ2-5; D is perhaps TRBD1 (5 bases). Here the sequenced sample was PBMCs, taken from a glioma patient whose treatment included an IDH1 peptide vaccine. DNA for the CDR3: TGTGCCAGCAGCTTGGCGTCAGGGCCGTACCAAGAGACCCAGTACTTC. Protein sequence: CASSLASGPYQETQYF.